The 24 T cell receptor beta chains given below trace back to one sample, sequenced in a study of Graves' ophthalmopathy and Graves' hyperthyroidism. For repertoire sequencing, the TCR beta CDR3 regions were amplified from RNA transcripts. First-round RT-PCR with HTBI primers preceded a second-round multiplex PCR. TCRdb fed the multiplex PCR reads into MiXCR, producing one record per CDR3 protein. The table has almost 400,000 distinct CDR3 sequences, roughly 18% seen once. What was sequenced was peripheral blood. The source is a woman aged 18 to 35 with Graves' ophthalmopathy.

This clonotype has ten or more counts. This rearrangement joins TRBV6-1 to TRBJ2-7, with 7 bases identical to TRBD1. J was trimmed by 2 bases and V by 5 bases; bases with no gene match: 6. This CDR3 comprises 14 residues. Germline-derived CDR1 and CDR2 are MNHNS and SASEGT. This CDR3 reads CASSHPDRAYEQYF. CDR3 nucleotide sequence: TGTGCCAGCAGTCATCCCGACAGGGCCTACGAGCAGTACTTC.

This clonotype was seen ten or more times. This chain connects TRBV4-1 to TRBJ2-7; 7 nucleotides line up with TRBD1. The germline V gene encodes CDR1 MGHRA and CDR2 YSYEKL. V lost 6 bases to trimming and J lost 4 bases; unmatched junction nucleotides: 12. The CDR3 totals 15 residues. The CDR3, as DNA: TGCGCCAGCAGTCCCACAGGGGAGTCGGGTTACGAGCAGTACTTC. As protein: CASSPTGESGYEQYF.

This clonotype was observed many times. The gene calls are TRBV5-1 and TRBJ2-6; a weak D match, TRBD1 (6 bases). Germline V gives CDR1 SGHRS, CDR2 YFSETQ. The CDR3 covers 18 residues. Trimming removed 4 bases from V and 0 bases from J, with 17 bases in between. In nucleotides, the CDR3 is TGCGCCAGCAGCCTAACCGGGACATCCCTCTCTGGGGCCAACGTCCTGACTTTC. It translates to CASSLTGTSLSGANVLTF.

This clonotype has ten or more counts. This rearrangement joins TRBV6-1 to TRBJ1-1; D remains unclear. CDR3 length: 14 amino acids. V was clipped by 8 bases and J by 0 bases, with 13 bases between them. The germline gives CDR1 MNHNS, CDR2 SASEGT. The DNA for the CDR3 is TGTGCCAGCCCTGAGAGCGAGCTGAACACTGAAGCTTTCTTT. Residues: CASPESELNTEAFF.

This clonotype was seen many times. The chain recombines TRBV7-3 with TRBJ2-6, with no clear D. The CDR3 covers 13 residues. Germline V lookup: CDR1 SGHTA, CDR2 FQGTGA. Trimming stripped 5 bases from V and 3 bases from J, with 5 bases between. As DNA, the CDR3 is TGTGCCAGCAGCCCGTATGGGGCCAACGTCCTGACTTTC. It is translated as CASSPYGANVLTF. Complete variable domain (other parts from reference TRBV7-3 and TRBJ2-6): GAGVSQTPSNKVTEKGKYVELRCDPISGHTALYWYRQSLGQGPEFLIYFQGTGAADDSGLPNDRFFAVRPEGSVSTLKIQRTERGDSAVYLCASSPYGANVLTFGAGSRLTVL.

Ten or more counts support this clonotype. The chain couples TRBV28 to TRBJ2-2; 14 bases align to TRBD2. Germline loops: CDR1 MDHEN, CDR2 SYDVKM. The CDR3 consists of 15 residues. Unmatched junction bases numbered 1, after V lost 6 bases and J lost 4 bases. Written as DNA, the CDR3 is TGTGCCAGCAGCGGGACTAGCGGGAGCACCGGGGAGCTGTTTTTT. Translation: CASSGTSGSTGELFF.

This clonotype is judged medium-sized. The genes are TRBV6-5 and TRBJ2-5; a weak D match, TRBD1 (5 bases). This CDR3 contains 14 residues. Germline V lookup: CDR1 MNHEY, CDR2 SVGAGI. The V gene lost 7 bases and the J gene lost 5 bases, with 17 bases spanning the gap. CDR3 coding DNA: TGTGCCAGCATTTCAGCAGGGATAGAGGAGACCCAGTACTTC. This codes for CASISAGIEETQYF.

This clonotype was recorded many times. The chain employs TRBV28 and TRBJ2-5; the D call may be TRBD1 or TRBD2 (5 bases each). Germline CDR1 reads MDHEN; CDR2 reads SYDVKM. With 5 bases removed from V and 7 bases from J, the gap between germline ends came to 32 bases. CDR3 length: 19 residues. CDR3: CASSGENVGRRPLGGTQYF. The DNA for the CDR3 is TGTGCCAGCAGTGGAGAGAACGTGGGACGGAGGCCGCTCGGTGGGACCCAGTACTTC.

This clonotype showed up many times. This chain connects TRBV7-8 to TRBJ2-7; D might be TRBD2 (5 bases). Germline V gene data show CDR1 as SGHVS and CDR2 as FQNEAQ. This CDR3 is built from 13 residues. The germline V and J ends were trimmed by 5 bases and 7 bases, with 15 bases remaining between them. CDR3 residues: CASSHRGFGEQYF. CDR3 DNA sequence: TGTGCCAGCAGCCATCGGGGTTTTGGGGAGCAGTACTTC.

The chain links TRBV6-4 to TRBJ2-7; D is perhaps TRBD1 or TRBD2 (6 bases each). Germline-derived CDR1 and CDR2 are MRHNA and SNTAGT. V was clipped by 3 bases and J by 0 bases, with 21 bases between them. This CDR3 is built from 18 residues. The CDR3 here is CASSDCLRSGGSSYEQYF. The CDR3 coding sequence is TGTGCCAGCAGTGATTGTTTGCGGTCCGGGGGCAGCTCCTACGAGCAGTACTTC.

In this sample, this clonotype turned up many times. CDR3 DNA sequence: TGTGCCATCAGTGAGTCGGGCGTCGAAAGAGCTTTCTTT. Translation: CAISESGVERAFF. The chain combines TRBV10-3 with TRBJ1-1; D unresolved. The CDR3 sequence is 13 residues long. V lost 0 bases, J lost 10 bases, and 12 bases lay in between. The germline CDR1 and CDR2 sequences are ENHRY and SYGVKD.

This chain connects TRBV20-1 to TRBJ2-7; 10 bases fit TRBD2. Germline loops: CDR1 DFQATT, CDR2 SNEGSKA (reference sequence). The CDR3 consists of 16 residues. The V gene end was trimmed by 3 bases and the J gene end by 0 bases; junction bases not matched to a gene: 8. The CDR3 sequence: CSASGLAGVSSYEQYF. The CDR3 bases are TGCAGTGCTAGTGGTCTAGCGGGAGTTAGCTCCTACGAGCAGTACTTC.

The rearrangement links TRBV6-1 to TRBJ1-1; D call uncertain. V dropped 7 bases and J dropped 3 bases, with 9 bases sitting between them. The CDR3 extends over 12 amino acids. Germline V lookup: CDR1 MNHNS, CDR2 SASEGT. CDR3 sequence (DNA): TGTGCCAGCATGAGCAGGCACACTGAAGCTTTCTTT. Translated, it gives CASMSRHTEAFF.

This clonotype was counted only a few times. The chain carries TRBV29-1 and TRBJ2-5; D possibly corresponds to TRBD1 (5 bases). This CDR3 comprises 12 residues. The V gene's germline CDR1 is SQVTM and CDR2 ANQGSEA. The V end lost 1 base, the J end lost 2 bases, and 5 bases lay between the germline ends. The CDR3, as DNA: TGCAGCGTTGAAGGACAGCAAGAGACCCAGTACTTC. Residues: CSVEGQQETQYF. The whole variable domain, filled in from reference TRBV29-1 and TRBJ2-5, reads SAVISQKPSRDICQRGTSLTIQCQVDSQVTMMFWYRQQPGQSLTLIATANQGSEATYESGFVIDKFPISRPNLTFSTLTVSNMSPEDSSIYLCSVEGQQETQYFGPGTRLLVL.

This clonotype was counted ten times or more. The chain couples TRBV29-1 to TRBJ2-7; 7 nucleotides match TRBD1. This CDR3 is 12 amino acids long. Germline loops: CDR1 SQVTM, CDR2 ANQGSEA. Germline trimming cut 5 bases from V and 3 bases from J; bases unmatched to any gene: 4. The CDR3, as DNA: TGCAGCGTTCAGCCAGGGGGCTACGAGCAGTACTTC. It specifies CSVQPGGYEQYF.

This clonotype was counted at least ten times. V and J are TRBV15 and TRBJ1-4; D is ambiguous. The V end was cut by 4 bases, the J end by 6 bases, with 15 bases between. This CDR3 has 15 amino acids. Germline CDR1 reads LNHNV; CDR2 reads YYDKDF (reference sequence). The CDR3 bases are TGTGCCACCAGCAAAGGACCCGGGAGTGATGAAAAACTGTTTTTT. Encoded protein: CATSKGPGSDEKLFF.

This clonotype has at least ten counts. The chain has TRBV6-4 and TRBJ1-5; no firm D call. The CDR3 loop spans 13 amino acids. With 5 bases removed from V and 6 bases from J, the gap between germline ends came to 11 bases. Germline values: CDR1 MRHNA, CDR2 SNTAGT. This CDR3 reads CASSKGDRQPQHF. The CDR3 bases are TGTGCCAGCAGTAAGGGAGACCGTCAGCCCCAGCATTTT.

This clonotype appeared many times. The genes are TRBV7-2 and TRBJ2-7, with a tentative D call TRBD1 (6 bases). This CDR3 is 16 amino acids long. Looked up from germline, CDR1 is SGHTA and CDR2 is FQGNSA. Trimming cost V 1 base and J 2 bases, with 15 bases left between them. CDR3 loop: CASSLVITGQTYEQYF. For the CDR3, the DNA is TGTGCCAGCAGCTTAGTCATTACGGGACAAACCTACGAGCAGTACTTC.

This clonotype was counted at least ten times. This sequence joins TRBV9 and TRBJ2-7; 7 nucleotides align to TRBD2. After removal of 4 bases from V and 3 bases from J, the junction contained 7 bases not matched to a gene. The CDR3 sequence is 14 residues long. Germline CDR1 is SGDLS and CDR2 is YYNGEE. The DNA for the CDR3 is TGTGCCAGCAGCCCCGGGACTATCGACTACGAGCAGTACTTC. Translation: CASSPGTIDYEQYF.

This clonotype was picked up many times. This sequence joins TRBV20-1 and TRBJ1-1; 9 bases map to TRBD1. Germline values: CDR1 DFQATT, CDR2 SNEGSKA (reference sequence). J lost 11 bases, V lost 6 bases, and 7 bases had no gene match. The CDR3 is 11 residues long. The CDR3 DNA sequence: TGCAGTGCCCCGGGGACAGGGTTTGCTTTCTTT. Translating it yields CSAPGTGFAFF.

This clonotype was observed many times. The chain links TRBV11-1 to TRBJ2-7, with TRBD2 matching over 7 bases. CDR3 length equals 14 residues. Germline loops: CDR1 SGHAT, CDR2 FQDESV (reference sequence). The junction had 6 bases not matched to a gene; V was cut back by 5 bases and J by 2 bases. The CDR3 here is CASSGPGLPYEQYF. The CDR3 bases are TGTGCCAGCAGCGGACCGGGACTACCCTACGAGCAGTACTTC.

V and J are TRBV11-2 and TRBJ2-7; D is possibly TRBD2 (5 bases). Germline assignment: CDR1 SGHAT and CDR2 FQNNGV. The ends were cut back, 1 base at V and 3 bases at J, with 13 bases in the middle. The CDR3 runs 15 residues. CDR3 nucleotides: TGTGCCAGCAGCTTAGGGGCCGGGGAGAACTACGAGCAGTACTTC. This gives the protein CASSLGAGENYEQYF.

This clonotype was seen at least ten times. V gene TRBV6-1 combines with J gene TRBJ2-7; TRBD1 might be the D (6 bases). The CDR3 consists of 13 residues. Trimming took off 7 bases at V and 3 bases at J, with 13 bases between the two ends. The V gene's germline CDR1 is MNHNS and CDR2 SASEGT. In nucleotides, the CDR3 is TGTGCCAGCACTACAGGGAGCGGCTACGAGCAGTACTTC. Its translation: CASTTGSGYEQYF.

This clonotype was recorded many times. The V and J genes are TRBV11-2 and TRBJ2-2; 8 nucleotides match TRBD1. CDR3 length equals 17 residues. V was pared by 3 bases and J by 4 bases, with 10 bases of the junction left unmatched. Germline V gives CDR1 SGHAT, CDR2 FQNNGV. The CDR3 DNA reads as TGTGCCAGCAGCTTCGACTCGGGACAGGTTATCACCGGGGAGCTGTTTTTT. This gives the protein CASSFDSGQVITGELFF.